This T cell receptor (beta chain) was recorded in a study of Graves' ophthalmopathy and Graves' hyperthyroidism. Trimming removed 6 bases at V and 0 bases at J, with 17 bases between. Germline V gene sequence: CDR1 MNHEY, CDR2 SVGAGI. The CDR3 spans 17 residues. This clonotype occurred many times. CDR3 regions of TCR beta were amplified from RNA transcripts. Amplification began with first-round RT-PCR using HTBI primers, then second-round multiplex PCR was performed. TCRdb itself ran the multiplex PCR reads through MiXCR, one entry per CDR3 protein. The data hold approximately 500,000 distinct CDR3 sequences, with around 15% observed a single time.

This receptor was identified in a woman aged 25 to 45 with Graves' ophthalmopathy. Sequencing was done on a sample of blood. The V call is TRBV6-5, the J call TRBJ2-2, with D perhaps given as TRBD1 or TRBD2 (5 bases each). CDR3 DNA sequence: TGTGCCAGCAGACTCTACCCGGGACCCGCGAACACCGGGGAGCTGTTTTTT. It is translated as CASRLYPGPANTGELFF.